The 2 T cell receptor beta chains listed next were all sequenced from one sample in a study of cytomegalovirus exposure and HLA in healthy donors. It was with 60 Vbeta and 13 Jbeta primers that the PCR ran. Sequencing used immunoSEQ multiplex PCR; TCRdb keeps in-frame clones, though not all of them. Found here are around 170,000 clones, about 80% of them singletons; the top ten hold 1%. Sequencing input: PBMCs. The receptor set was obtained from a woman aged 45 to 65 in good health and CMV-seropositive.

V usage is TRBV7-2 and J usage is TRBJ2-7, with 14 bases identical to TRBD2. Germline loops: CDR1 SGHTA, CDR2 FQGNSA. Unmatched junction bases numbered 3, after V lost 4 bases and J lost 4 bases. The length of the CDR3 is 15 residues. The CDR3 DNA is TGTGCCAGCAGCTCGGGACTAGCGGGGGTGTACGAGCAGTACTTC. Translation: CASSSGLAGVYEQYF.

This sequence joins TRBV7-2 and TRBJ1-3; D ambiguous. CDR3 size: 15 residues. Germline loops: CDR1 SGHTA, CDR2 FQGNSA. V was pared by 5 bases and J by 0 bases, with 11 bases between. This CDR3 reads CASSAVPGSGNTIYF. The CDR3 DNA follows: TGTGCCAGCAGCGCGGTCCCCGGCTCTGGAAACACCATATATTTT.